This TCR beta chain was sequenced during a study of OX40 agonist ivuxolimab in advanced cancers. The CDR3 has 15 amino acids. The V end lost 3 bases, the J end lost 5 bases, and 11 bases lay between the germline ends. The germline CDR1 and CDR2 sequences are LNHDA and SQIVND (reference sequence). The data were produced by immunoSEQ multiplex PCR, yet TCRdb's version contains in-frame clones alone and is incomplete. This table holds more than 50,000 clones, approximately 89% found once. Specimen: CD4+ or CD8+ T cells sorted from blood, collected in a trial of the OX40 agonist ivuxolimab. The rearrangement links TRBV19 to TRBJ1-6; TRBD1 might be the D (5 bases). This sequence originates from an adult with an advanced solid tumor such as melanoma, head and neck, liver or kidney cancer. The CDR3 loop reads CASSIAGVDNSPLHF. The CDR3 DNA follows: TGTGCCAGTAGTATCGCGGGGGTAGATAATTCACCCCTCCACTTT. The variable domain in full, with the rest retrieved from reference TRBV19 and TRBJ1-6, is DGGITQSPKYLFRKEGQNVTLSCEQNLNHDAMYWYRQDPGQGLRLIYYSQIVNDFQKGDIAEGYSVSREKKESFPLTVTSAQKNPTAFYLCASSIAGVDNSPLHFGNGTRLTVT.